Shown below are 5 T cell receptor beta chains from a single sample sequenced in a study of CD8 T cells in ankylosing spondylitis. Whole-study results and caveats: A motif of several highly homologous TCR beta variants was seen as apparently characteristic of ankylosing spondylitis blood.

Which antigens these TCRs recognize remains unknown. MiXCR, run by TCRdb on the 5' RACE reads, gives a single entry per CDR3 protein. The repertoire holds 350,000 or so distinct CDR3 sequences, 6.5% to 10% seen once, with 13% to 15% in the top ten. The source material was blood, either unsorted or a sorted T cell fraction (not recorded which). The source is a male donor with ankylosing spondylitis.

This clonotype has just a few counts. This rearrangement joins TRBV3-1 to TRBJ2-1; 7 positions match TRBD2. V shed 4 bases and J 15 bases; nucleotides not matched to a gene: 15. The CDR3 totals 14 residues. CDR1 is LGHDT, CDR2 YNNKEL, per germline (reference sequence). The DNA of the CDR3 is TGTGCCAGCAGCCTCCTGGGAGGGGAAGCTACAACGTTCTTC. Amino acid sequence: CASSLLGGEATTFF.

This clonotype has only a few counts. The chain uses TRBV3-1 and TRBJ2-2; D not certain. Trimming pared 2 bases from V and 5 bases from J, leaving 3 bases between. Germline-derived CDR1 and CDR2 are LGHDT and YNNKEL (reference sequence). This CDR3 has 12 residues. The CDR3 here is CASSQWTGELFF. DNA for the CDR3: TGTGCCAGCAGCCAATGGACCGGGGAGCTGTTTTTT.

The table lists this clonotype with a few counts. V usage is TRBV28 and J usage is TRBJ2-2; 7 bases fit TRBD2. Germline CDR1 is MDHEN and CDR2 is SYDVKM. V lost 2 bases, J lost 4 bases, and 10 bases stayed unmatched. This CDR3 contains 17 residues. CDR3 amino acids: CASSLIGGSWSTGELFF. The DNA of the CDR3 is TGTGCCAGCAGTTTAATTGGCGGGAGTTGGAGCACCGGGGAGCTGTTTTTT. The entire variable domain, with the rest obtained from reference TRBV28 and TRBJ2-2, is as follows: DVKVTQSSRYLVKRTGEKVFLECVQDMDHENMFWYRQDPGLGLRLIYFSYDVKMKEKGDIPEGYSVSREKKERFSLILESASTNQTSMYLCASSLIGGSWSTGELFFGEGSRLTVL.

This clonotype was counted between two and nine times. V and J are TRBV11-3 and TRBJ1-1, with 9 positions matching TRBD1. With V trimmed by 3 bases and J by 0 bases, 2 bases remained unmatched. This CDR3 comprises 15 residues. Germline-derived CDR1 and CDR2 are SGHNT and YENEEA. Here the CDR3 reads CASSFRQGVNTEAFF. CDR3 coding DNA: TGTGCCAGCAGCTTTCGACAGGGGGTGAACACTGAAGCTTTCTTT.

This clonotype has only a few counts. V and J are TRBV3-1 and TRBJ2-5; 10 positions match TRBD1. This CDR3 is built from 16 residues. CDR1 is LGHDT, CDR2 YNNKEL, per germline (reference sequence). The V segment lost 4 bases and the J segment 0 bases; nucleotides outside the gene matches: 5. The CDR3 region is CASSRRQGANQETQYF. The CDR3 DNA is TGTGCCAGCAGCCGAAGACAGGGGGCAAACCAAGAGACCCAGTACTTC.